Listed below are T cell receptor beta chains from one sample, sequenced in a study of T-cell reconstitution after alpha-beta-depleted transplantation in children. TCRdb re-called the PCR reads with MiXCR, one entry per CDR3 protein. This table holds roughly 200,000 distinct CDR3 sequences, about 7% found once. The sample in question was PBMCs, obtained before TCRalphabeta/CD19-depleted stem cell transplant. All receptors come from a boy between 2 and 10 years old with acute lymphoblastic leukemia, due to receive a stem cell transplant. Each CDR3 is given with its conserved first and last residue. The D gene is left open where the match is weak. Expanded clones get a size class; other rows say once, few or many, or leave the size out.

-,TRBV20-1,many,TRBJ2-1,CSAVLNEQFF
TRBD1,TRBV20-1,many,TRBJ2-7,CSGGTGSYEQYF
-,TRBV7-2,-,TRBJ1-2,CASSLGTGKANYGYTF
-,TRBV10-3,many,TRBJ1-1,CAIRRAGTEAFF
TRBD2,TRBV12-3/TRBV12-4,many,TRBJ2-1,CASSQPGLAGNNEQFF
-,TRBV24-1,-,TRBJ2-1,CATKRQKTGLLLLSDNEQFF
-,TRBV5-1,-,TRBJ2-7,CASSYQSHEQYF
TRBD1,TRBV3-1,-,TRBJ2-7,CATTQGTDRKNPYEQYF
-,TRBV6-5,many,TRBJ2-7,CASGGGYYEQYF
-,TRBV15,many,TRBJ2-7,CATSRDRGPVEQYF
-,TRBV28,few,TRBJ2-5,CASRTGHNQETQYF
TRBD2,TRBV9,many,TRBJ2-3,CASSATSGGTVYF
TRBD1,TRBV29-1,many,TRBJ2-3,CSVGLVEQGAPTDTQYF
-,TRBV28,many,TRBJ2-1,CASTGLFFSYNEQFF
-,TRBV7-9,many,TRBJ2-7,CASSLDSSYEQYF
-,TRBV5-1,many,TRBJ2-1,CASNRGASYNEQFF
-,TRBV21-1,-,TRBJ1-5,CASIIRVGQPQHF
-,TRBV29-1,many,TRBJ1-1,CSVEEGAEAFF
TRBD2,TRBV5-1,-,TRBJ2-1,CASSTSGGRYEQFF
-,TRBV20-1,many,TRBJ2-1,CSARTAGREQFF
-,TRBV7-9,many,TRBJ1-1,CASSLGFGPVPTEAFF
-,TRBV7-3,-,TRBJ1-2,CASSLARAGDGYTF
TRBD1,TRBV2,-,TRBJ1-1,CASTLQGWTEAFF
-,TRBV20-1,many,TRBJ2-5,CSARENYQETQYF
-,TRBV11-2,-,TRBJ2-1,CASSFDGAARGNEQFF
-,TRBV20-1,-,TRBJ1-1,CSSSGVLEAFF
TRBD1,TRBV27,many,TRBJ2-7,CASSLMSGGAGEQYF